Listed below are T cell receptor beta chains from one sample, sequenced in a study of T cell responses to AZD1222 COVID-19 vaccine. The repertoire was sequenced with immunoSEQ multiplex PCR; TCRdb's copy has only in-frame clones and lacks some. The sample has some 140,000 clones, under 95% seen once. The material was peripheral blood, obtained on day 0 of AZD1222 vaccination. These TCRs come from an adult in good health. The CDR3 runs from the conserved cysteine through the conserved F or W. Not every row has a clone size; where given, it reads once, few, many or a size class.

CDR3 protein: CASSVLAGVGNEQFF; V gene: TRBV6-5; clone size: NA; J gene: TRBJ2-1
CDR3 protein: CAWSWGDGNQPQHF; V gene: TRBV30; clone size: NA; J gene: TRBJ1-5
CDR3 protein: CASSAGLAGGSTDTQYF; V gene: TRBV5-4; clone size: once; J gene: TRBJ2-3
CDR3 protein: CASSHCVGQGARNEQFF; V gene: TRBV23-1; clone size: NA; J gene: TRBJ2-1
CDR3 protein: CASSLLPGVNTGELFF; V gene: TRBV5-1; clone size: NA; J gene: TRBJ2-2
CDR3 protein: CASSHLRSAGGDLNEQFF; V gene: TRBV11-2; clone size: NA; J gene: TRBJ2-1
CDR3 protein: CASSTRQGSNYGYTF; V gene: TRBV19; clone size: NA; J gene: TRBJ1-2
CDR3 protein: CASSPGVGGYGYTF; V gene: TRBV6-5; clone size: NA; J gene: TRBJ1-2
CDR3 protein: CASSQTKTGAYEQYF; V gene: TRBV4-1; clone size: NA; J gene: TRBJ2-7
CDR3 protein: CASSPTRTGGNQPQHF; V gene: TRBV7-2; clone size: NA; J gene: TRBJ1-5
CDR3 protein: CASSLRRTTNEKLFF; V gene: TRBV18; clone size: NA; J gene: TRBJ1-4
CDR3 protein: CASSSRFAEGAGETQYF; V gene: TRBV11-3; clone size: NA; J gene: TRBJ2-5
CDR3 protein: CASSQRAGGYGYTF; V gene: TRBV14; clone size: NA; J gene: TRBJ1-2